What follows describes a single TCR beta chain. Trimming took off 5 bases at V and 4 bases at J, with 14 bases between the two ends. Germline V gene data show CDR1 as MNHGY and CDR2 as SAAAGT. The CDR3 is 14 amino acids. Described treatment: preoperative locoregional IRX-2 cytokine immunotherapy. Patients received preoperative, locoregional IRX-2 cytokine immunotherapy in a phase Ib study. Assay used: immunoSEQ multiplex PCR; TCRdb lists only in-frame clones, some missing. Altogether 3,000 to 4,000 clones are present, approximately 78% being singletons, with the ten largest covering around 7%. This entry comes from a study of preoperative IRX-2 immunotherapy in early breast cancer.

The sample here was tumor tissue, taken after IRX-2 immunotherapy. The chain joins TRBV6-8 to TRBJ1-1; D is perhaps TRBD1 (6 bases). The origin of this receptor is a human donor with breast cancer. The CDR3 reads CASSASTGFTEAFF. The CDR3, as DNA: TGTGCCAGCAGTGCCAGTACAGGGTTCACTGAAGCTTTCTTT.